Listed here are 32 T cell receptor beta chains from one sample, sequenced in a study of blood T cells in healthy people across ages. Then a second PCR, running roughly 7 to 11 cycles, was carried out with a sample-barcoded 5' primer and a J-beta primer mix. MiXCR, run by TCRdb on the 5' RACE reads, gives a single entry per CDR3 protein. The sample comprises about 650,000 distinct CDR3 sequences, approximately 52% of which are singletons, and approximately 15% rests with the top ten. Material: blood. These receptor sequences come from a woman of 80 years or more in good health.

The chain joins TRBV4-1 to TRBJ1-5; no reliable D call. The V gene lost 5 bases and the J gene lost 0 bases, with 11 bases spanning the gap. Germline assignment: CDR1 MGHRA and CDR2 YSYEKL. The CDR3 runs to 15 residues. CDR3 in DNA: TGCGCCAGCAGCACCGACATGGGTAGCAATCAGCCCCAGCATTTT. This encodes CASSTDMGSNQPQHF.

For the CDR3, the DNA is TGTGCCAGCAGCCAACCGGGACTAGTGTATGAGCAGTTCTTC. Amino acids: CASSQPGLVYEQFF. This chain links TRBV14 with TRBJ2-1; 8 positions match TRBD2. The CDR3 extends over 14 amino acids. The J segment lost 8 bases and the V segment lost 2 bases, leaving 5 bases of the junction unmatched. Germline V CDR1 and CDR2: SGHDN, FVKESK.

The chain joins TRBV28 to TRBJ2-3; D possibly corresponds to TRBD2 (7 bases). The CDR3 loop spans 13 amino acids. CDR1 and CDR2 (germline): MDHEN, SYDVKM. V lost 10 bases to trimming and J lost 2 bases, with 13 bases between them. The CDR3 DNA reads TGTGCCACCGGGGGGCTCAACACAGATACGCAGTATTTT. Amino acids: CATGGLNTDTQYF.

This sequence joins TRBV20-1 and TRBJ1-2, with TRBD1 matching 9 bases. This CDR3 is built from 16 residues. Trimming removed 5 bases from V and 4 bases from J; junction bases left unmatched: 14. Germline loops: CDR1 DFQATT, CDR2 SNEGSKA (reference sequence). CDR3 sequence reads: CSARLRDRVFGYGYTF. The CDR3, as DNA: TGCAGTGCTCGCCTCCGGGACAGGGTCTTCGGCTATGGCTACACCTTC.

The chain uses TRBV12-3 or TRBV12-4 and TRBJ1-1; 10 bases line up with TRBD1. This CDR3 is 13 amino acids long. J was trimmed by 7 bases and V by 3 bases; bases with no gene match: 2. CDR3 DNA: TGTGCCAGCAGTTTTGGGACAGGGGTTGAAGCTTTCTTT. Protein: CASSFGTGVEAFF.

This clonotype has only a few counts. This chain joins TRBV12-3 or TRBV12-4 and TRBJ2-2; D call uncertain. With 7 bases removed from V and 1 base from J, the gap between germline ends came to 10 bases. The CDR3 contains 14 residues. Written as DNA, the CDR3 is TGTGCCAGCACTGTAGACCTGAACACCGGGGAGCTGTTTTTT. It encodes CASTVDLNTGELFF.

The rearrangement uses TRBV15 and TRBJ2-7, with 10 bases aligning to TRBD2. The J call is uncertain, as TRBJ2-5 better fits the DNA end. Looked up from germline, CDR1 is LNHNV and CDR2 is YYDKDF (reference sequence). The CDR3 length is 17 residues. The CDR3 DNA follows: TGTGCCACCAGCAGAGACATCCAGCGGGGGGGCCTGGAGACCCAGTACTTC. This translates into CATSRDIQRGGLETQYF.

The V and J genes are TRBV21-1 and TRBJ1-2. TRBV21-1 is listed as a pseudogene. The CDR3 is made up of 15 amino acids. CDR3 DNA sequence: TGTGCCAGCAGCAAAAGCATTCAGGGTCCTTATGGCTACACCTTC. Its translation is CASSKSIQGPYGYTF.

The V and J genes are TRBV6-2 or TRBV6-3 and TRBJ2-7, with D possibly being TRBD2 (5 bases). Judging by the DNA end, TRBJ2-5 fits better; the J call may be wrong. This CDR3 has 15 residues. Looked up from germline, CDR1 is MNHEY and CDR2 is SVGEGT. The DNA of the CDR3 is TGTGCCAGCAGTTACTCGAGATCGAGGGAGAAGACCCAGTACTTC. It encodes CASSYSRSREKTQYF.

The chain recombines TRBV7-2 with TRBJ1-1, with D uncertain. This CDR3 has 14 amino acids. Trimming took off 2 bases at V and 1 base at J, with 8 bases between the two ends. Germline assignment: CDR1 SGHTA and CDR2 FQGNSA. In nucleotides, the CDR3 is TGTGCCAGCAGCTTATACTCCAGGAACACTGAAGCTTTCTTT. This gives the protein CASSLYSRNTEAFF.

This chain joins TRBV2 and TRBJ2-5, with TRBD1 as a possible D gene (5 bases). The CDR3 extends over 15 amino acids. CDR1 and CDR2 from the germline V gene are SNHLY and FYNNEI. Trimming took off 2 bases at V and 11 bases at J, with 21 bases between the two ends. The CDR3 nucleotides are TGTGCCAGCAGTGAAAGGGGAATTTTACGGAATGAGCAGTACTTC. Amino acids: CASSERGILRNEQYF.

This clonotype was detected only once. The V call is TRBV4-1, the J call TRBJ2-5; D is possibly TRBD1 (6 bases). This CDR3 spans 16 amino acids. V was clipped by 1 base and J by 5 bases, with 17 bases between them. Germline loops: CDR1 MGHRA, CDR2 YSYEKL. CDR3 loop: CASSQGGAGELETQYF. DNA of the CDR3: TGCGCCAGCAGCCAAGGAGGCGCAGGGGAGCTGGAGACCCAGTACTTC.

This clonotype showed up many times. This chain joins TRBV4-1 and TRBJ2-3; 9 bases match TRBD1. CDR1 and CDR2 from the germline V gene are MGHRA and YSYEKL. The CDR3 length is 17 residues. V lost 0 bases to trimming and J lost 5 bases; unmatched junction nucleotides: 9. The DNA of the CDR3 is TGCGCCAGCAGCCAAGAGGACGGGACAGGGACCCTAGATACGCAGTATTTT. This codes for CASSQEDGTGTLDTQYF.

V usage is TRBV18 and J usage is TRBJ2-5; the match to TRBD1 covers 7 bases. The CDR3 totals 14 residues. The germline V gene encodes CDR1 KGHSH and CDR2 LQKENI. Unmatched junction bases numbered 3, after V lost 3 bases and J lost 2 bases. Here the CDR3 reads CASSPGQTQETQYF. The CDR3 DNA follows: TGTGCCAGCTCACCGGGACAGACACAAGAGACCCAGTACTTC.

This clonotype was seen at least ten times. The chain recombines TRBV4-2 with TRBJ2-3, with D possibly TRBD2 on 5 matching bases. Germline CDR1 reads LGHNA; CDR2 reads YNFKEQ. V was pared by 4 bases and J by 4 bases, with 15 bases between. The CDR3 totals 15 residues. The DNA for the CDR3 is TGTGCCAGCAGCCTAGAGGACTCGGGTCCAGATACGCAGTATTTT. This codes for CASSLEDSGPDTQYF.

This clonotype was counted a single time. This may come from a read error, since a much larger clone is one base off. The chain couples TRBV11-2 to TRBJ2-1; perhaps TRBD2 as D (5 bases). The CDR3 runs to 14 residues. Germline loops: CDR1 SGHAT, CDR2 FQNNGV. DNA for the CDR3: TGTGCCAACAGCTCCAATGGGTACCGGGGTGAGCAGTTCTTC. Translation: CANSSNGYRGEQFF.

The chain employs TRBV12-3 or TRBV12-4 and TRBJ2-3, with TRBD2 matching over 7 bases. The CDR3 has 14 amino acids. The V gene end was trimmed by 6 bases and the J gene end by 4 bases; junction bases not matched to a gene: 7. CDR3 DNA: TGTGCCAGCAGGGCTAGCGGCCGGCCAGATACGCAGTATTTT. Protein product: CASRASGRPDTQYF.

This clonotype was picked up many times. This chain links TRBV5-1 with TRBJ2-1; 8 bases align to TRBD2. Trimming cost V 0 bases and J 8 bases; bases outside gene matches: 10. The CDR3 sequence is 16 residues long. Germline CDR1 is SGHRS and CDR2 is YFSETQ. In DNA, the CDR3 is TGCGCCAGCAGCTTGGTTGCGGGAGGAAGGTGGGATGAGCAGTTCTTC. It yields the protein CASSLVAGGRWDEQFF.

This chain joins TRBV27 and TRBJ2-2, with a weak D call TRBD2 (6 bases). CDR3 length: 15 amino acids. Trimming shortened V by 1 base and J by 5 bases, and 11 bases separated the two germline ends. CDR1 is MNHEY, CDR2 SMNVEV, per germline (reference sequence). CDR3 region: CASSLWGTSTGELFF. The CDR3 DNA follows: TGTGCCAGCAGTTTATGGGGGACTTCTACCGGGGAGCTGTTTTTT.

A single count supports this clonotype. The V and J genes are TRBV10-3 and TRBJ1-5; D might be TRBD1 (5 bases). V lost 0 bases to trimming and J lost 6 bases, with 12 bases between them. The germline V gene encodes CDR1 ENHRY and CDR2 SYGVKD. The CDR3 loop spans 15 amino acids. The DNA for the CDR3 is TGTGCCATCAGTGAGTCCCTCGGGGCGTCTCAGCCCCAGCATTTT. Translation: CAISESLGASQPQHF.

In its sample, this clonotype was seen a few times. It may be a read error: a sequence one base away is much more abundant. The chain employs TRBV3-1 and TRBJ1-2; TRBD1 aligns across 9 bases. The CDR3 runs to 13 residues. Per the germline V gene, CDR1 is LGHDT and CDR2 is YNNKEL (reference sequence). V dropped 1 base and J dropped 12; count of bases not matched to a gene: 6. The chain's CDR3 is CASSQGDRGGHTF. CDR3 nucleotides: TGTGCCAGCAGCCAAGGAGACAGGGGGGGCCACACCTTC.

Points on this clonotype: An end of the junction does not agree with germline; a read error may underlie this. The chain recombines TRBV6-4 with TRBJ2-3; D may be TRBD1 (6 bases). The V gene's germline CDR1 is MRHNA and CDR2 SNTAGT. The CDR3 has 15 amino acids. The CDR3 loop is CVSSDGSGGTDTQYF. CDR3 coding DNA: TGTGTCAGCAGTGACGGGTCAGGGGGCACAGATACGCAGTATTTT.

Concerning this clonotype: A much more abundant neighbour one base away suggests this may be a read error. The chain links TRBV12-3 or TRBV12-4 to TRBJ1-5; D gene uncertain. V was pared by 5 bases and J by 3 bases, with 11 bases between. This CDR3 comprises 14 residues. The CDR3, as DNA: TGTGCCAGCAGTGTACGTCAGGCCAATCAGCCCCAGCATTTT. Its translation is CASSVRQANQPQHF.

The chain recombines TRBV20-1 with TRBJ2-3; D not resolved. Trimming took off 0 bases at V and 1 base at J, with 11 bases between the two ends. Germline V lookup: CDR1 DFQATT, CDR2 SNEGSKA (reference sequence). CDR3 length: 15 residues. This chain's CDR3 is CSARDSDLGTDTQYF. The CDR3 region has the DNA TGCAGTGCTAGAGACTCGGACCTGGGCACAGATACGCAGTATTTT.

Comment on this clonotype: Being one base from a much bigger clone, this may be a read error. The chain links TRBV30 to TRBJ2-3; TRBD2 matches 9 bases. Germline V gene lookup returns CDR1 GTSNPN and CDR2 SVGIG (reference sequence). V lost 4 bases, J lost 4 bases, and 3 bases stayed unmatched. The CDR3 covers 13 residues. The CDR3 DNA reads TGTGCCTGGACTAGCGGGAACGCAGATACGCAGTATTTT. Its translation: CAWTSGNADTQYF.

The rearrangement joins TRBV28 to TRBJ2-4; possibly TRBD1 for D (5 bases). The CDR3 has 13 amino acids. Germline V gene lookup returns CDR1 MDHEN and CDR2 SYDVKM. The germline V and J ends were trimmed by 3 bases and 13 bases, with 16 bases remaining between them. The CDR3 loop is CASSFQGFGGQYF. DNA for the CDR3: TGTGCCAGCAGTTTTCAGGGATTTGGTGGGCAGTACTTC.

V is TRBV28 and J is TRBJ1-5; D call uncertain. Germline CDR1 MDHEN, CDR2 SYDVKM. The CDR3 contains 13 residues. V was clipped by 5 bases and J by 7 bases, with 12 bases between them. CDR3 DNA: TGTGCCAGCAGTGTAGAAGGGCAACAGCCCCAGCATTTT. This encodes CASSVEGQQPQHF.

Notes on this clonotype: The junction and the germline gene differ at one end; a read error may be behind it. This chain joins TRBV12-5 and TRBJ2-1, with D unclear. Germline CDR1 is LGHNT and CDR2 is FRNRAP. CDR3 length: 13 amino acids. In DNA, the CDR3 is TGTGCTAGTACTCGGAGCTCCTACAATAAGCAGTTCTTC. Its protein product is CASTRSSYNKQFF.

This clonotype was detected a few times. A much larger clone lies a single base off, so this may be a read error. The chain links TRBV6-1 to TRBJ1-2; the match to TRBD1 covers 10 bases. J lost 4 bases, V lost 5 bases, and 1 base had no gene match. This CDR3 contains 13 residues. Germline V gene data show CDR1 as MNHNS and CDR2 as SASEGT. CDR3 region: CASSRDRGYGYTF. The CDR3 bases are TGTGCCAGCAGTAGGGACAGGGGCTATGGCTACACCTTC.

The genes are TRBV12-3 or TRBV12-4 and TRBJ2-1; TRBD2 aligns across 12 bases. The CDR3 spans 15 residues. V lost 8 bases and J lost 7; bases outside the gene matches: 9. CDR3 DNA sequence: TGTGCCAGCTGCCCTGGGACTAGCGGGCTTAATGAGCAGTTCTTC. Translated, it gives CASCPGTSGLNEQFF.

The CDR3 DNA follows: TGTGCCAGCAGTGAAGGAGGCTCATGGGTCCAAGAGACCCAGTACTTC. Its translation: CASSEGGSWVQETQYF. J is TRBJ2-5 and V is TRBV6-1, with D unresolved. Germline V gene lookup returns CDR1 MNHNS and CDR2 SASEGT. This CDR3 comprises 16 residues. With 1 base removed from V and 1 base from J, the gap between germline ends came to 13 bases.

The gene calls are TRBV7-9 and TRBJ2-1, with no clear D. Germline assignment: CDR1 SEHNR and CDR2 FQNEAQ (reference sequence). There are 11 residues in the CDR3. Trimming left V 4 bases short and J 7 bases short, with 5 bases between. Here the CDR3 DNA reads TGTGCCAGCAGCTCGACAAATGAGCAGTTCTTC. As protein: CASSSTNEQFF.